This TCR beta chain was documented in a study of blood T cell repertoires in COVID-19. Study context: Samples of COVID-19 (acute and convalescent) were obtained from the United States, Italy and Spain.

Per the original data handling: The assay estimated nucleated cells by amplifying reference gene primers. Using immunoSEQ multiplex PCR, the repertoire was profiled, and TCRdb retains in-frame clones only, with some absent. V and J calls and clone size are copied from that table; D and trimming were computed from the DNA. The sample consists of some 250,000 clones, roughly nine tenths of them appearing once. V gave up 3 bases and J gave up 10 bases; unmatched junction bases: 7. Per germline, CDR1 GTSNPN and CDR2 SVGIG (reference sequence). The CDR3 loop spans 14 amino acids. The V and J genes are TRBV30 and TRBJ1-6; TRBD1 agrees at 9 bases. Sequencing was carried out using peripheral blood. This sequence was found in a man aged 55-75 years with acute or convalescent COVID-19. The CDR3 reads CAWSPGQGPSPLHF. In DNA form, the CDR3 reads TGTGCCTGGAGCCCGGGACAGGGACCATCACCCCTCCACTTT.